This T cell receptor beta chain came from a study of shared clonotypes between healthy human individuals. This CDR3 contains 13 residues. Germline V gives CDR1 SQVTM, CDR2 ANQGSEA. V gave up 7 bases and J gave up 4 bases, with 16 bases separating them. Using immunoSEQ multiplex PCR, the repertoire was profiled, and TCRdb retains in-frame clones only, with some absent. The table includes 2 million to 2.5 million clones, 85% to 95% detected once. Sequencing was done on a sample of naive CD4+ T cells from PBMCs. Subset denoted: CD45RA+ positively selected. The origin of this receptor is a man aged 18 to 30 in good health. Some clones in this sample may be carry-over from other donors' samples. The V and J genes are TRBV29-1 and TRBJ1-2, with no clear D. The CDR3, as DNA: TGCAGCGCTCTTCAGGCCTTATCCTATGGCTACACCTTC. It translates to CSALQALSYGYTF.